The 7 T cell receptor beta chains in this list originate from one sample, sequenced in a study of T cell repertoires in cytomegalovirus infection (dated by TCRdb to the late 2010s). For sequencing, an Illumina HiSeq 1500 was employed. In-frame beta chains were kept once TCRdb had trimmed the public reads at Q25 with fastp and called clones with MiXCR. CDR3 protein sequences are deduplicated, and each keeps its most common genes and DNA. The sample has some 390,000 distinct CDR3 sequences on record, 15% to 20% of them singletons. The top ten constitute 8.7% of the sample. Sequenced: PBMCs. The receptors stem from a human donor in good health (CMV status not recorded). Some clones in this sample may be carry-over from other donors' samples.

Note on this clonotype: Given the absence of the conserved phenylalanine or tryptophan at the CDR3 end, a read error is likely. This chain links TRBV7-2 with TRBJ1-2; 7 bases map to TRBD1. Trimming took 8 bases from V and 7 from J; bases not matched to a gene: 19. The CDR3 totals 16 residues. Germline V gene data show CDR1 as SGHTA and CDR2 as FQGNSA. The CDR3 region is CASRRTTGTEASGYTS. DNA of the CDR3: TGTGCCAGCCGCCGTACAACCGGGACAGAAGCCTCTGGCTACACCTCC.

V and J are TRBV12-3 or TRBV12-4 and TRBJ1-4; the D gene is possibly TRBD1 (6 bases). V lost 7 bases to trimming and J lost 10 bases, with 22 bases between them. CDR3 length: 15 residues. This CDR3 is CASTLRGTGIGKLFF. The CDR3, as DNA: TGTGCCAGCACCCTCCGAGGAACAGGGATCGGAAAACTGTTTTTT.

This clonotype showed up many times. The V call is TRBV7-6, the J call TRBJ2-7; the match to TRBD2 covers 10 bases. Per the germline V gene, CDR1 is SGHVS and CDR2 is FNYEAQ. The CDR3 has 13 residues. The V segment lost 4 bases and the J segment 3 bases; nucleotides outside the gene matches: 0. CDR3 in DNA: TGTGCCAGCAGCTCTAGCGGGAGCTACGAGCAGTACTTC. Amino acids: CASSSSGSYEQYF. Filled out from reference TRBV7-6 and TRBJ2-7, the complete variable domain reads GAGVSQSPRYKVTKRGQDVALRCDPISGHVSLYWYRQALGQGPEFLTYFNYEAQQDKSGLPNDRFSAERPEGSISTLTIQRTEQRDSAMYRCASSSSGSYEQYFGPGTRLTVT.

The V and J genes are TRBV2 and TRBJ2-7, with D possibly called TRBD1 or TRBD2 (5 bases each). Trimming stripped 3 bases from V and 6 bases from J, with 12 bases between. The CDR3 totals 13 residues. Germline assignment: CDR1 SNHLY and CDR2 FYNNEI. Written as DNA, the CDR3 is TGTGCCAGCAGTGAGGATAGGGACGCCGAGCAGTACTTC. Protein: CASSEDRDAEQYF. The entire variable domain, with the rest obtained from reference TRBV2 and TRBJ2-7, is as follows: EPEVTQTPSHQVTQMGQEVILRCVPISNHLYFYWYRQILGQKVEFLVSFYNNEISEKSEIFDDQFSVERPDGSNFTLKIRSTKLEDSAMYFCASSEDRDAEQYFGPGTRLTVT.

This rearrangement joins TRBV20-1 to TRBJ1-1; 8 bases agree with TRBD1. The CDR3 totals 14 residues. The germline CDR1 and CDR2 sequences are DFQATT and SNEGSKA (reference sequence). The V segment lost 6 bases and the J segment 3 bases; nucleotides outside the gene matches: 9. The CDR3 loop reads CSAMPTGVYTEAFF. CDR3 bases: TGCAGTGCAATGCCGACAGGGGTGTACACTGAAGCTTTCTTT.

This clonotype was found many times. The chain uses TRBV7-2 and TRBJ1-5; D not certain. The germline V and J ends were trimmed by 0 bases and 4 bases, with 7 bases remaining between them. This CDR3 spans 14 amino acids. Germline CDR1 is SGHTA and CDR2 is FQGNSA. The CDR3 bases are TGTGCCAGCAGCTTAGCCCCGGGAAATCAGCCCCAGCATTTT. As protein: CASSLAPGNQPQHF.

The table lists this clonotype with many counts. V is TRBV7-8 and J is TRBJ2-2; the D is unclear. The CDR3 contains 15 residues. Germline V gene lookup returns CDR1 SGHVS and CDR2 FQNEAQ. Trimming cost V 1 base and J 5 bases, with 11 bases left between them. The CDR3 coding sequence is TGTGCCAGCAGCTTAGTCGTAGTGGGTACCGGGGAGCTGTTTTTT. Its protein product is CASSLVVVGTGELFF. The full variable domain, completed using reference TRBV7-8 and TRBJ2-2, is GAGVSQSPRYKVAKRGQDVALRCDPISGHVSLFWYQQALGQGPEFLTYFQNEAQLDKSGLPSDRFFAERPEGSVSTLKIQRTQQEDSAVYLCASSLVVVGTGELFFGEGSRLTVL.